This T cell receptor (beta chain) appears in the sequencing data of a study of spatial heterogeneity in lung cancer. For the study at large: Alpha-chain detections were consistently fewer than beta-chain detections among the sequences. Strong correlation linked TCR transcript counts in tumor regions to a T cell module score derived from matched bulk RNA-seq. Findings and limits, study-wide: Intratumoral expanded alpha and beta TCR counts were found to track tumor mutation counts. The study estimated around 7.2% alpha and 13% beta chain coverage of tumor T cells.

TCRdb independently ran MiXCR on the 5' RACE reads; one entry per CDR3 protein. The sample holds 16,000 or so distinct CDR3 sequences; approximately 7% are singletons and the top ten take 15% to 20%. V lost 3 bases and J lost 0, with 16 bases in between. Looked up from germline, CDR1 is MNHEY and CDR2 is SMNVEV (reference sequence). This CDR3 region has 17 residues. This clonotype was counted ten times or more. The antigen is unknown. This beta chain is an unintended read in a library built for alpha chains; its size means little. The time point is: sample taken at primary tumor resection. Whole RNA came from tumor, nontumor lung or frozen PBMC and was sequenced without being sorted.

The source is a female donor with early-stage non-small cell lung cancer. Specimen: lung tumor tissue, collected at surgery. The V gene is TRBV27, the J gene TRBJ2-3, with D perhaps being TRBD1 or TRBD2 (5 bases each). The CDR3 DNA is TGTGCCAGCAGTTTGCGCCAGGGACGATTTAGCACAGATACGCAGTATTTT. This sequence encodes CASSLRQGRFSTDTQYF.